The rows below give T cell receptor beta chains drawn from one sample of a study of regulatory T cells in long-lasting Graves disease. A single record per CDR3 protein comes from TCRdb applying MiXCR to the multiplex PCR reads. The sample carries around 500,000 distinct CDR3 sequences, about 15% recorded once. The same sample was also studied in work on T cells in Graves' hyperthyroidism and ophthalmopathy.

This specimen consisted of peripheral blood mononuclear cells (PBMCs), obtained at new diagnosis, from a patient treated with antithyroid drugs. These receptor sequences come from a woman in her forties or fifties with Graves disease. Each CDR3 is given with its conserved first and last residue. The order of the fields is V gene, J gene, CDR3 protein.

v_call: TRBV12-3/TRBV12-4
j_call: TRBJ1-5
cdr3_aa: CASRIQGASQPQHF

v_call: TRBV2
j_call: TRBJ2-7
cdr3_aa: CASSEKVGGPYEQYF

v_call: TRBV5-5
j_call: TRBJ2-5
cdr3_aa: CASSLFPGETQYF

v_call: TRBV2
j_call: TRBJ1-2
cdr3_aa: CASTSPRRPGYTF

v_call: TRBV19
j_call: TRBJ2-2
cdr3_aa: CASSTSPYRILPNTGELFF

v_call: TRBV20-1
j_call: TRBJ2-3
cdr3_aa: CSAPDRTSQSTDTQYF

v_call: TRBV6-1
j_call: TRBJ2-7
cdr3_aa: CASSETGTGITYEQYF

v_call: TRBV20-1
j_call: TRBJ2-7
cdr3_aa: CSARVPGSYEQYF

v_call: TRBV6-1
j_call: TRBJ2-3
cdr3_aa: CASIPTSGADTQYF

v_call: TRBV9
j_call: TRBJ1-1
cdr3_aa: CASSVAGAGTEAFF

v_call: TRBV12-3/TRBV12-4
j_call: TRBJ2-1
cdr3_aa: CASSLGARNEQFF

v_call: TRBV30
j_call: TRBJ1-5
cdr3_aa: CAWSSGVNQPQHF

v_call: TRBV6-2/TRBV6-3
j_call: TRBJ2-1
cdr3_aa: CASSEYLPGAGGPSYNEQFF

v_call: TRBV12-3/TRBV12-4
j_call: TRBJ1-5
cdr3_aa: CASTPLGGSNQPQHF

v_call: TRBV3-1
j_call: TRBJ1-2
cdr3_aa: CASSQDGPNYGYTF

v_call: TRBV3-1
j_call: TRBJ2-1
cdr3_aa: CASSRRGDGDEQFF

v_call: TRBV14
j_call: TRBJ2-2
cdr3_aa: CASSYMPGTGELFF

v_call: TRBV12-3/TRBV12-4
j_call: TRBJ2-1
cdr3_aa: CASSWLYSYNEQFF

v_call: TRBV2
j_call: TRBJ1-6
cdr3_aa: CASRGAGNSPLHF

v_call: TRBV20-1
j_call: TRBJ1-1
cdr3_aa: CSARGGRGTEAFF

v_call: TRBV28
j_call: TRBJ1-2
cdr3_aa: CASSPRQYGYTF

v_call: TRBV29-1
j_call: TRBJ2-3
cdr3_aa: CSAPASTDTQYF

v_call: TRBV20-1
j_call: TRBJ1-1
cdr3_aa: CSAREGGGTEAFF

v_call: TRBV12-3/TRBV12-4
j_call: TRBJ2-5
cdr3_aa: CASRLGGIQETQYF

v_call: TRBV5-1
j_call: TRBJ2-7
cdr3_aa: CASSQVRGTGRSYEQYF

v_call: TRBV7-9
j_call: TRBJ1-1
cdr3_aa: CASSLGVRTPTEAFF

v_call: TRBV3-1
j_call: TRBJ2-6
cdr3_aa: CASSLSTGMANVLTF

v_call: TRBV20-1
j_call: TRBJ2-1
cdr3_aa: CSASRETAYNEQFF

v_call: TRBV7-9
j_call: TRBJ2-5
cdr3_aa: CASSSTSGEETQYF

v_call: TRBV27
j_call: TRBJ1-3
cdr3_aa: CASRGQGISSGNTIYF

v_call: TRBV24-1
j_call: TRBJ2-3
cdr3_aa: CATSGKGTDTQYF

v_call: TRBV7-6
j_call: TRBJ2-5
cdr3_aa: CASSSSAGDQETQYF

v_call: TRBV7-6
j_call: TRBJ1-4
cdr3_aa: CASSLMGSNEKLFF

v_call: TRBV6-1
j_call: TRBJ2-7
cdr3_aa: CASSGGFGAPYEQYF

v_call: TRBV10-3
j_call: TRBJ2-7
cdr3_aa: CAIRKAGTGGYEQYF

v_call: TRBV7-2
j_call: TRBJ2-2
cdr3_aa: CASSPQSSRRTSGGAGPGELFF

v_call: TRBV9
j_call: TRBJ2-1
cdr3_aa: CASSVDERGAYNEQFF

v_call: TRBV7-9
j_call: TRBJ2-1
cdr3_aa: CASRLGSGGVEQFF

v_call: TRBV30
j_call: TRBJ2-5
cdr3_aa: CAWSVGDFLSPRETQYF